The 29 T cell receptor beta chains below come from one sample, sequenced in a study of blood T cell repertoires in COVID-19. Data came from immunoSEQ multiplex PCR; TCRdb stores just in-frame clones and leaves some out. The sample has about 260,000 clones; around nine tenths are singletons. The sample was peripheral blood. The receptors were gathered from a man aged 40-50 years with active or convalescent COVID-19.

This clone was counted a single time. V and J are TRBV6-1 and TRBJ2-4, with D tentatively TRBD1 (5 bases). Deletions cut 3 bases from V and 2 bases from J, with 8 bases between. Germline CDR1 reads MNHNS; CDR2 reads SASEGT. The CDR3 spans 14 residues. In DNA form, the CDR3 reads TGTGCCAGCAGTGATTCAGGGACCAAAAACATTCAGTACTTC. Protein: CASSDSGTKNIQYF.

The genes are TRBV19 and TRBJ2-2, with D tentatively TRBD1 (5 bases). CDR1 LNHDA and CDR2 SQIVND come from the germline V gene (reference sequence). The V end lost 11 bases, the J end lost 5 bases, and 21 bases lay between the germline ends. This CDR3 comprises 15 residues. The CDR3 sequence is CASSPQGLRTGELFF. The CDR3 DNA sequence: TGTGCCTCGAGCCCCCAGGGATTGCGAACCGGGGAGCTGTTTTTT. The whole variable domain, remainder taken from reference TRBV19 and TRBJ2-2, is DGGITQSPKYLFRKEGQNVTLSCEQNLNHDAMYWYRQDPGQGLRLIYYSQIVNDFQKGDIAEGYSVSREKKESFPLTVTSAQKNPTAFYLCASSPQGLRTGELFFGEGSRLTVL.

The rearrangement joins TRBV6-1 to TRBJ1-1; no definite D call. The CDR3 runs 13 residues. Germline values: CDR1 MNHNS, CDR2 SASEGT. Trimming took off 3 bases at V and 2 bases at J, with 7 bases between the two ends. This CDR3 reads CASSDTPNTEAFF. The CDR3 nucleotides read TGTGCCAGCAGTGACACACCTAACACTGAAGCTTTCTTT.

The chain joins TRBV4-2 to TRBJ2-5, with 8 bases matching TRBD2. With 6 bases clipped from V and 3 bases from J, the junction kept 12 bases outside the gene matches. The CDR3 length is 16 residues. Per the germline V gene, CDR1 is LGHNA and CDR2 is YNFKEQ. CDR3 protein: CASRTDGGGREETQYF. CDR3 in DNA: TGTGCCAGCAGAACGGATGGCGGGGGGAGGGAAGAGACCCAGTACTTC.

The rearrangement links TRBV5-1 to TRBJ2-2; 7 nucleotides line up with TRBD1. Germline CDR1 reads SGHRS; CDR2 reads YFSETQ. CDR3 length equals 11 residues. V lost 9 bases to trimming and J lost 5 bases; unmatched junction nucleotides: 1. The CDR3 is CATQGTGELFF. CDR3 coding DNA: TGCGCCACACAGGGGACCGGGGAGCTGTTTTTT.

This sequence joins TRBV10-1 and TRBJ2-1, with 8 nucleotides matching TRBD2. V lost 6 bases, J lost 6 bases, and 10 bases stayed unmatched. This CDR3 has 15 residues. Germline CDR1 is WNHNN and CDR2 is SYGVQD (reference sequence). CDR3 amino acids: CASSPAGLAGNEQFF. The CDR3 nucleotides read TGCGCCAGCAGCCCGGCGGGGCTAGCGGGCAATGAGCAGTTCTTC.

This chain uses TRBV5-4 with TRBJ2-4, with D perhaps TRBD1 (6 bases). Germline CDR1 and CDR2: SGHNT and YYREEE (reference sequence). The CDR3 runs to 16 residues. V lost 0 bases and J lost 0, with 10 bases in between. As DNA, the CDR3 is TGTGCCAGCAGCTTGGGGGGGCCTCTAGCCAAAAACATTCAGTACTTC. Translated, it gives CASSLGGPLAKNIQYF. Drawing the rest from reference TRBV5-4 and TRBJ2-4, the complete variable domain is ETGVTQSPTHLIKTRGQQVTLRCSSQSGHNTVSWYQQALGQGPQFIFQYYREEENGRGNFPPRFSGLQFPNYSSELNVNALELDDSALYLCASSLGGPLAKNIQYFGAGTRLSVL.

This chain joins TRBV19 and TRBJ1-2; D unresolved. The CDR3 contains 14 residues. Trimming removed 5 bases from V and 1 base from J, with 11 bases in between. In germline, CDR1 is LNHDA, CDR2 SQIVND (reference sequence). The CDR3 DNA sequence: TGTGCCAGTAGTCCGACCGGGAGTAACTATGGCTACACCTTC. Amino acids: CASSPTGSNYGYTF.

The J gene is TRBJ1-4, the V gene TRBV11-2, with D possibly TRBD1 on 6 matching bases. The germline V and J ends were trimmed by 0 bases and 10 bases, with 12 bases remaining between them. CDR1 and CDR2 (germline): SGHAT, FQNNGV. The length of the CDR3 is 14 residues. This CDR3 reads CASSLDRQGTKLFF. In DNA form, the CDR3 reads TGTGCCAGCAGCTTAGATCGGCAGGGGACAAAACTGTTTTTT.

The DNA of the CDR3 is TGTGCCAGCAGCTCACCGACTTCTGTGGAGACCCAGTACTTC. Its protein product is CASSSPTSVETQYF. The gene calls are TRBV5-4 and TRBJ2-5; D remains unclear. The CDR3 loop spans 14 amino acids. CDR1 is SGHNT, CDR2 YYREEE, per germline (reference sequence). V dropped 3 bases and J dropped 5 bases, with 14 bases sitting between them.

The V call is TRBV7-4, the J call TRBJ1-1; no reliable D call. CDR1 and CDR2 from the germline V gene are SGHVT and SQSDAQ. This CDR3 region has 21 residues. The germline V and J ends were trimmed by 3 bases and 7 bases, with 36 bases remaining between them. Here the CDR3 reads CASSFKYMTPVACSGPGEAFF. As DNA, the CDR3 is TGTGCCAGCAGCTTCAAATACATGACCCCAGTCGCATGTTCGGGTCCTGGTGAAGCTTTCTTT.

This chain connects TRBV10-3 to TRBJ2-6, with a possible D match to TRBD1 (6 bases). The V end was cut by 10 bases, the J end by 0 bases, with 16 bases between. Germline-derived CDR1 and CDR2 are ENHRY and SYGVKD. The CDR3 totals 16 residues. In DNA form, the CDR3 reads TGTGCCACCTCGATGGGGGCTAGCTCTGGGGCCAACGTCCTGACTTTC. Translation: CATSMGASSGANVLTF.

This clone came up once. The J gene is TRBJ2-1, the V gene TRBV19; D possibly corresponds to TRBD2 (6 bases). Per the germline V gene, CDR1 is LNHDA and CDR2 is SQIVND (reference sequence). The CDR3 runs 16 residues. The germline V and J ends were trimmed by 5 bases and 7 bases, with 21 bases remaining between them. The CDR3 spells CASSPLELYGGNEQFF. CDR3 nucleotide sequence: TGTGCCAGTAGTCCCCTAGAACTTTACGGGGGAAATGAGCAGTTCTTC.

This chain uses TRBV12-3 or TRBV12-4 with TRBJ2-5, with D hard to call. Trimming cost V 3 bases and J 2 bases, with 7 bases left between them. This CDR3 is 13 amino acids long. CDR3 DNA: TGTGCCAGCAGTTTGGTCAGGCAAGAGACCCAGTACTTC. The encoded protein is CASSLVRQETQYF.

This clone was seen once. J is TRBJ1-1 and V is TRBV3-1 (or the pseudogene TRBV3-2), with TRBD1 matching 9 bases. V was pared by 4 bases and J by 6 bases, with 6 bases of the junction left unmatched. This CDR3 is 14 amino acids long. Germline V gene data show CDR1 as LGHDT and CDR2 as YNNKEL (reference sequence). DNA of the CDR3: TGTGCCAGCAGCCCCCGGGACAGGGTCGCTGAAGCTTTCTTT. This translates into CASSPRDRVAEAFF.

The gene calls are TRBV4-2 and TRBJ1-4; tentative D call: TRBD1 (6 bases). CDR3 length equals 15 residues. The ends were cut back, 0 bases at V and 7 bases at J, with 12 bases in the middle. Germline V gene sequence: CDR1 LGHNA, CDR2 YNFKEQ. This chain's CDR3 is CASSQEYREAEKLFF. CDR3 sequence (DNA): TGTGCCAGCAGCCAAGAATACAGGGAAGCTGAAAAACTGTTTTTT.

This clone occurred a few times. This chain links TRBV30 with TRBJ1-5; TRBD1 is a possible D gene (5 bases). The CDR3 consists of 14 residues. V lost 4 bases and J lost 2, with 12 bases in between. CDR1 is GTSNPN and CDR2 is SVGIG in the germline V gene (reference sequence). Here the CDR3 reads CAWTEGSGNQPQHF. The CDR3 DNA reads TGTGCCTGGACGGAGGGGTCGGGCAATCAGCCCCAGCATTTT.

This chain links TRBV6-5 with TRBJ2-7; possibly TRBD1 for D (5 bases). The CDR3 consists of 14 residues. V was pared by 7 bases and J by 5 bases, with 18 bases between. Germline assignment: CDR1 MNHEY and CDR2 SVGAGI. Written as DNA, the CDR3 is TGTGCCAGCAATTATATGGGGCATGGCAACGAGCAGTACTTC. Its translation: CASNYMGHGNEQYF.

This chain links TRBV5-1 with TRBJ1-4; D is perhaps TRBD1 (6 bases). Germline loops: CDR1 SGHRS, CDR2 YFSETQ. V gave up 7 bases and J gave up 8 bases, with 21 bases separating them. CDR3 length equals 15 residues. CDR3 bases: TGCGCCAGCTTTTCCACCCCGGGACACCCCGAAAAACTGTTTTTT. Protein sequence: CASFSTPGHPEKLFF.

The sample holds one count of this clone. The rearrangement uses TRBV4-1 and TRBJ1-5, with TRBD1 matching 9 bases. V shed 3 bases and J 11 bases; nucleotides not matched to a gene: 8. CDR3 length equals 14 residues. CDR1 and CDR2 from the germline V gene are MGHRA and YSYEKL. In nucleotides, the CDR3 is TGCGCCAGCAGCCAGGACAGGGGCCAGATGACCCAGCATTTT. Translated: CASSQDRGQMTQHF.

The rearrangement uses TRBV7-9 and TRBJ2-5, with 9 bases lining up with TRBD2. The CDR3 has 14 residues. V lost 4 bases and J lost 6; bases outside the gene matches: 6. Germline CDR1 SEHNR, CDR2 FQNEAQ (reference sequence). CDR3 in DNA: TGTGCCAGCAGCTCATTAGCGGGGGTAAAGACCCAGTACTTC. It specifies CASSSLAGVKTQYF.

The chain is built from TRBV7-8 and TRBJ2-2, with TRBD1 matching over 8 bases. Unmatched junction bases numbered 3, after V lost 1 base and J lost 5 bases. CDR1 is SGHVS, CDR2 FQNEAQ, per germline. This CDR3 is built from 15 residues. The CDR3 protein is CASSLGTGRTGELFF. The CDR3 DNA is TGTGCCAGCAGCTTAGGGACAGGGAGAACCGGGGAGCTGTTTTTT.

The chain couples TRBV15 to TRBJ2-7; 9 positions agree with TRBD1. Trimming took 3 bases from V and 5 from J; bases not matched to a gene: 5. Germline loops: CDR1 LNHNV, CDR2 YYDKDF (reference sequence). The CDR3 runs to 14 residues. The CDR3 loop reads CATSSDDRGDEQYF. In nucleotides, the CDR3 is TGTGCCACCAGCAGTGATGACAGGGGGGACGAGCAGTACTTC.

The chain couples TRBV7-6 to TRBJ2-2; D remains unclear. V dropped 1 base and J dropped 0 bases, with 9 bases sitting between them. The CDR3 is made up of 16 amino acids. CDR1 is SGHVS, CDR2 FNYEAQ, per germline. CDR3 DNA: TGTGCCAGCAGCTTAGGACTGAACTCGAACACCGGGGAGCTGTTTTTT. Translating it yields CASSLGLNSNTGELFF.

The CDR3 region is CASSLGGIGRKLFF. The CDR3 DNA sequence: TGTGCCAGCAGTCTGGGGGGGATTGGCCGAAAACTGTTTTTT. The rearrangement links TRBV27 to TRBJ1-4, with a weak D call TRBD1 (5 bases). This CDR3 comprises 14 residues. V was clipped by 5 bases and J by 10 bases, with 17 bases between them. Germline assignment: CDR1 MNHEY and CDR2 SMNVEV (reference sequence).

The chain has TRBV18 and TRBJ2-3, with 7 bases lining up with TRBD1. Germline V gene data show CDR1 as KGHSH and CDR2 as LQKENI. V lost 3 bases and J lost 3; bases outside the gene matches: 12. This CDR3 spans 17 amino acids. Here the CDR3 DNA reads TGTGCCAGCTCACCGACGAACAGGGGTTCTTCGACAGATACGCAGTATTTT. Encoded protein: CASSPTNRGSSTDTQYF.

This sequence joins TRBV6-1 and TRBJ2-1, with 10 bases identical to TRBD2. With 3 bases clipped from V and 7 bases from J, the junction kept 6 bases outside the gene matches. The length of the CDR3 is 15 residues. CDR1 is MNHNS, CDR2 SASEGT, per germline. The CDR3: CASSDLGLASNEQFF. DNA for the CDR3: TGTGCCAGCAGTGACCTGGGACTAGCGTCGAATGAGCAGTTCTTC.

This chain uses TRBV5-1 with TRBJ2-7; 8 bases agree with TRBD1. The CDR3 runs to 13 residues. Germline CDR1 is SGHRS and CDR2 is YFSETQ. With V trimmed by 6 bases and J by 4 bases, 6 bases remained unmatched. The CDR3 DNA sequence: TGCGCCAGCACCCAGCAGGGGGCTTACGAGCAGTACTTC. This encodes CASTQQGAYEQYF. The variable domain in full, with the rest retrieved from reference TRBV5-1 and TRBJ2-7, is KAGVTQTPRYLIKTRGQQVTLSCSPISGHRSVSWYQQTPGQGLQFLFEYFSETQRNKGNFPGRFSGRQFSNSRSEMNVSTLELGDSALYLCASTQQGAYEQYFGPGTRLTVT.

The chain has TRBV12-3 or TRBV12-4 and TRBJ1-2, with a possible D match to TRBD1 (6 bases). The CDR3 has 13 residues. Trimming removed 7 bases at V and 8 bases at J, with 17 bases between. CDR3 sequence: CASTMGGAGGYTF. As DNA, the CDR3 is TGTGCCAGCACAATGGGGGGGGCGGGAGGCTACACCTTC.